These T cell receptor beta chains were read from a single sample in a study of blood T cells in healthy people across ages. MiXCR was run by TCRdb on the 5' RACE reads, yielding one entry per CDR3 protein. The table lists approximately 960,000 distinct CDR3 sequences, about 29% of them singletons. The data also belong to a second study, concerning T cells of mothers and their children.

Material for sequencing was blood. These receptors all stem from a woman in her thirties or forties in good health. Each CDR3 is given with its conserved first and last residue. A D gene is named only where the DNA matches it firmly.

-	TRBJ2-7	12	TRBV7-2	CASSLSRLEQYF
-	TRBJ2-7	14	TRBV7-3	CASSPDGNPNEQYF
-	TRBJ2-6	17	TRBV10-3	CASRGGQGRSGANVLTF
-	TRBJ1-2	14	TRBV20-1	CSARETGKGVGYTF
TRBD1	TRBJ1-5	15	TRBV25-1	CASSPGTGYDQPQHF
TRBD2	TRBJ2-7	16	TRBV3-1	CASSQATGLANYEQYF
-	TRBJ2-7	13	TRBV29-1	CSTRQAPSYEQYF
TRBD1	TRBJ2-5	14	TRBV7-9	CASSLTGGIDEQYF
-	TRBJ2-1	15	TRBV5-1	CASTWTPGLYNEQFF
TRBD1	TRBJ1-1	14	TRBV10-3	CAIRGQIMNTEAFF
-	TRBJ1-1	13	TRBV14	CANSPPMNTEAFF
-	TRBJ2-5	15	TRBV15	CATSRDRGPQETQYF
-	TRBJ2-2	14	TRBV2	CASSTVVNTGELFF
TRBD1	TRBJ1-2	16	TRBV12-3/TRBV12-4	CASSLSDRGTDYGYTF
TRBD1	TRBJ2-7	16	TRBV5-5	CASSQGTGLGIYEQYF
TRBD1	TRBJ1-2	14	TRBV25-1	CASSAYGTAPGYTF
TRBD2	TRBJ2-1	16	TRBV5-1	CASSSLSGGTYNEQFF
-	TRBJ2-7	11	TRBV6-5	CASSYMNEQYF
TRBD1	TRBJ2-7	18	TRBV5-1	CASSSYYDPGQGFYEQYF
TRBD1	TRBJ2-7	14	TRBV7-2	CASSLDRVYYEQYF
-	TRBJ2-1	13	TRBV4-3	CASSQFSRKEQFF
TRBD2	TRBJ2-1	16	TRBV29-1	CSVEKVAGGSYNEQFF
-	TRBJ1-5	13	TRBV27	CASSLVSSGPQHF
TRBD1	TRBJ2-4	12	TRBV7-9	CAGRRQGDEQYF
-	TRBJ2-7	12	TRBV2	CASRTGPYEQYF
-	TRBJ1-4	15	TRBV2	CANSLQGGPNEKLFF
TRBD2	TRBJ2-2	15	TRBV5-1	CASSPRTSNTGELFF
TRBD1	TRBJ2-1	14	TRBV7-9	CASSQDRPYNEQFF
-	TRBJ1-5	13	TRBV7-2	CASSSRRGQPQHF
-	TRBJ2-5	16	TRBV4-3	CASSQQTGTRRETQYF
-	TRBJ1-2	12	TRBV28	CASGWGNYGYTF
TRBD2	TRBJ2-5	15	TRBV20-1	CSLRGSSGFQETQYF
TRBD2	TRBJ2-7	14	TRBV20-1	CSASGRGGLDEQYF
-	TRBJ1-6	12	TRBV5-5	CASHIRNSPLYF
-	TRBJ1-2	17	TRBV11-2	CASSLDLIGVERCGYTF
-	TRBJ2-7	11	TRBV7-9	CASSFIETPYF
-	TRBJ1-1	12	TRBV12-3/TRBV12-4	CASVLMNTEAFF
-	TRBJ2-1	13	TRBV27	CASMERLENEQFF
-	TRBJ2-7	11	TRBV12-3/TRBV12-4	CASTVGDEQYF
-	TRBJ1-1	14	TRBV5-5	CASSLPTGNIEAFF
-	TRBJ1-4	17	TRBV6-1	CASSESIGDLIGEKLFF
TRBD1	TRBJ2-7	14	TRBV12-3/TRBV12-4	CASSAPGQVDEQYF
TRBD1	TRBJ2-1	12	TRBV12-3/TRBV12-4	CASGTGYNEQFF
-	TRBJ2-3	13	TRBV28	CASSFRIGDTQYF
-	TRBJ2-7	12	TRBV6-5	CASRNSDNEQYF
-	TRBJ1-3	14	TRBV5-1	CASSSERSGNTIYF
-	TRBJ2-3	14	TRBV5-1	CASSFWSSTDTQYF
TRBD2	TRBJ2-1	15	TRBV20-1	CSAPNSGGAYNQQFF
-	TRBJ2-1	14	TRBV2	CASNRSFSYNEQFF
TRBD2	TRBJ2-3	14	TRBV20-1	CSAGLAGGWGTQYF
TRBD1	TRBJ2-5	16	TRBV7-2	CASSLARGRTVETQYF
-	TRBJ2-7	15	TRBV14	CASSQQMGRSYEQYF